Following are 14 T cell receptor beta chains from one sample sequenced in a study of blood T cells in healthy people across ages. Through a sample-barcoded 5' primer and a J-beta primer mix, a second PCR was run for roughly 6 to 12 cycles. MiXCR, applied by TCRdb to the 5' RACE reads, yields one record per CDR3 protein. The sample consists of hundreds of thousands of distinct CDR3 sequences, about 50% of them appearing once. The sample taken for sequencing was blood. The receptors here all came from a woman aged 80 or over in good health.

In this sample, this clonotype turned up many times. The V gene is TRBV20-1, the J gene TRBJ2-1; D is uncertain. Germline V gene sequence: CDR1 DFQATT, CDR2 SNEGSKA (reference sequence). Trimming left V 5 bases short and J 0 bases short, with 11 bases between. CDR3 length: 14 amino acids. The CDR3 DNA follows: TGCAGTGCTGAGGAGTTGTCCTCCTACAATGAGCAGTTCTTC. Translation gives CSAEELSSYNEQFF.

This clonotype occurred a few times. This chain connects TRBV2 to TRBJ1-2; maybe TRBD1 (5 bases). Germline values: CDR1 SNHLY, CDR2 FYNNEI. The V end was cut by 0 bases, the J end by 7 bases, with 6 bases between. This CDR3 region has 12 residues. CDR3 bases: TGTGCCAGCAGTGAAGCGGGGGGTGGCTACACCTTC. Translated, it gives CASSEAGGGYTF. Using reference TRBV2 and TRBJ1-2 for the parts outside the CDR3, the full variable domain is EPEVTQTPSHQVTQMGQEVILRCVPISNHLYFYWYRQILGQKVEFLVSFYNNEISEKSEIFDDQFSVERPDGSNFTLKIRSTKLEDSAMYFCASSEAGGGYTFGSGTRLTVV.

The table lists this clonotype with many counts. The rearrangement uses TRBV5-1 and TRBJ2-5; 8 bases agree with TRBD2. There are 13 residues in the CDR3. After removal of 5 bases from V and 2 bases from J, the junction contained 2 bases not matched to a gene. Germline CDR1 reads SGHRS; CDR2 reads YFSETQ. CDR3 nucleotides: TGCGCCAGCAGTAGCGGGGTACAAGAGACCCAGTACTTC. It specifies CASSSGVQETQYF.

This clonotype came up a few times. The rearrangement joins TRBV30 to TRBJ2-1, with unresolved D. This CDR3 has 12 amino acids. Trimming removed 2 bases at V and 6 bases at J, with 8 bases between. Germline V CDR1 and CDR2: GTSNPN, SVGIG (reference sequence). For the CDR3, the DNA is TGTGCCTGGAGTCGACTCGGCAATGAGCAGTTCTTC. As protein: CAWSRLGNEQFF.

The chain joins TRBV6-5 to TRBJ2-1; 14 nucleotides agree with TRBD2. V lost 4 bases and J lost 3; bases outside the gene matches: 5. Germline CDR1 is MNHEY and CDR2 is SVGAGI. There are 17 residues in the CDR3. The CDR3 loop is CASSSGTSGSVYNEQFF. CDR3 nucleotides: TGTGCCAGCAGTTCAGGGACTAGCGGGAGTGTCTACAATGAGCAGTTCTTC.

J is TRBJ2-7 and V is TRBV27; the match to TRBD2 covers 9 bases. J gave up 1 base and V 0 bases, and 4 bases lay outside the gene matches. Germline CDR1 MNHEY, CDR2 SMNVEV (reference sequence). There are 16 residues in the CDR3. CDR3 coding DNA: TGTGCCAGCAGTTTATCGGGGGGACTAGCATCCTACGAGCAGTACTTC. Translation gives CASSLSGGLASYEQYF.

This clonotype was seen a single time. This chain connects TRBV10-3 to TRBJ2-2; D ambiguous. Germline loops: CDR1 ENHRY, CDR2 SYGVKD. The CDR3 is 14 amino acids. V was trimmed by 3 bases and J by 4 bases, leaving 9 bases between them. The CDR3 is CAISDTAATGELFF. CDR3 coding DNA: TGTGCCATCAGTGATACGGCAGCCACCGGGGAGCTGTTTTTT.

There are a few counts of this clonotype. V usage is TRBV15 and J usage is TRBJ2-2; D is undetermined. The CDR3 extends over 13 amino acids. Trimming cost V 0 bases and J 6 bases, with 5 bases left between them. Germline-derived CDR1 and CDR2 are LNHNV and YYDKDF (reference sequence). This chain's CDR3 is CATSRDGPGELFF. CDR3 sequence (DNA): TGTGCCACCAGCAGAGATGGACCCGGGGAGCTGTTTTTT.

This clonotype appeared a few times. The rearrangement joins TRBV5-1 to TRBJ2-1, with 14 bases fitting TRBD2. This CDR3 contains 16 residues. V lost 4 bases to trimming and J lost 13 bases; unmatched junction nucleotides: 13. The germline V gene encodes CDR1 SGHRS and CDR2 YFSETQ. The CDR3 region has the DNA TGCGCCAGCAGCACCTCCGGGACTAGCGGGAGTTGTAAACAGTTCTTC. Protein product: CASSTSGTSGSCKQFF.

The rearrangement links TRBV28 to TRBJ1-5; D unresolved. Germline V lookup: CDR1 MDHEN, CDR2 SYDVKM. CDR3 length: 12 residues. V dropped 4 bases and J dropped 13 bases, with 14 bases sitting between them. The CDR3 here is CASSSNQLKQHF. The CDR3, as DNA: TGTGCCAGCAGTTCTAATCAGCTTAAACAGCATTTT.

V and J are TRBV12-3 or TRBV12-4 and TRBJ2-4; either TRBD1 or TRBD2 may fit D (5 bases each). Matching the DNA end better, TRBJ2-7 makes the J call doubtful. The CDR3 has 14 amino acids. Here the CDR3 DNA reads TGTGCCAGCAGTTTAGGTCCGGGGCCTCCCGAGCAGTACTTC. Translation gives CASSLGPGPPEQYF.

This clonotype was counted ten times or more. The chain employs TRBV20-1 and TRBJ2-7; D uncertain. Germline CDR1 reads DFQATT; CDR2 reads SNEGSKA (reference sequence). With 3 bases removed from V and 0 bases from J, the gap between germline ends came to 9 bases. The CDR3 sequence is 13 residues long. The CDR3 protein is CSASETHSYEQYF. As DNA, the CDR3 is TGCAGTGCTAGTGAGACTCACTCCTACGAGCAGTACTTC.

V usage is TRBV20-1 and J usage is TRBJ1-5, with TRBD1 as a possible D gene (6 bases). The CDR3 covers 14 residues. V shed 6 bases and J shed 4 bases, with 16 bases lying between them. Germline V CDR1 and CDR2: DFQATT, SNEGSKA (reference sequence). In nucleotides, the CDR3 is TGCAGTGCCCGGGACATTTATGGGAATCAGCCCCAGCATTTT. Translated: CSARDIYGNQPQHF.

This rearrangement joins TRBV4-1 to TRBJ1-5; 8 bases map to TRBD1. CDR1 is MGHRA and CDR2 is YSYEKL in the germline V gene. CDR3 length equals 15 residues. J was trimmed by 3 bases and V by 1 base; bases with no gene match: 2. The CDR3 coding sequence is TGCGCCAGCAGCCAAGGACAGGGGAACAATCAGCCCCAGCATTTT. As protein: CASSQGQGNNQPQHF.